These T cell receptor beta chains were read from a single sample in a study of T-cell memory formation after mild COVID-19. MiXCR, applied by TCRdb to the 5' RACE reads, yields one record per CDR3 protein. The table lists approximately 500,000 distinct CDR3 sequences, around a quarter of them singletons, with around 12% in the top ten. Sequenced material: PBMCs or a T cell subset sorted from them (not recorded which). The receptors shown here come from an adult woman who had mild COVID-19 (a few samples of this study predate the infection). Cell type and time point are not known. CDR3s include the opening cysteine and the closing phenylalanine or tryptophan. The order of the fields is D gene, J gene, clone size, V gene, CDR3 DNA, CDR3 protein. The D gene is left open where the match is weak. Rows may omit the clone size; those that give it use once, few, many or a size class.

- | TRBJ2-5 | few | TRBV25-1 | TGTGCCAGCAGGGGGGAAGGCCAAGAGACCCAGTACTTC | CASRGEGQETQYF
- | TRBJ2-1 | - | TRBV6-5 | TGTGCCAGCAGCATGGACAAGAGCTCCTACAATGAGCAGTTCTTC | CASSMDKSSYNEQFF
TRBD1 | TRBJ2-7 | few | TRBV5-1 | TGCGCCAGCAGCCAAGGTGAGGGGGCTACCTACGAGCAGTACTTC | CASSQGEGATYEQYF
- | TRBJ2-1 | - | TRBV4-1 | TGCGCCAGCAGCCTCGGAGGGAGGTCCTACAATGAGCAGTTCTTC | CASSLGGRSYNEQFF
TRBD1 | TRBJ1-5 | - | TRBV10-3 | TGTGCCATCAGTGAAAGGACAGGGGGCAGTCAGCCCCAGCATTTT | CAISERTGGSQPQHF
- | TRBJ2-2 | - | TRBV6-6 | TGTGCCAGCAGCCGGGACCCTGACACCGGGGAGCTGTTTTTT | CASSRDPDTGELFF
- | TRBJ1-2 | - | TRBV7-9 | TGTGCCAGCAGCTTAGCCGGACAGAATGGCTACACCTTC | CASSLAGQNGYTF
- | TRBJ2-3 | few | TRBV5-1 | TGCGCCAGCAGCTCGATGGACAGTAGCACAGATACGCAGTATTTT | CASSSMDSSTDTQYF
TRBD2 | TRBJ2-7 | few | TRBV7-9 | TGTGCCAGCAGCCCAAGGACTAGCGGACCCTACGAGCAGTACTTC | CASSPRTSGPYEQYF
- | TRBJ1-6 | - | TRBV7-8 | TGTGCCAGCAGCTTAGCGGAGGAGGGCCGGCAGTCACCCCTCCACTTT | CASSLAEEGRQSPLHF
TRBD2 | TRBJ2-1 | - | TRBV19 | TGTGCCAGTAGTACGGGGACTAGCGGGAGGGCCCCGTACAATGAGCAGTTCTTC | CASSTGTSGRAPYNEQFF
- | TRBJ2-7 | - | TRBV12-3/TRBV12-4 | TGTGCCAGCAGTTACGAGAGCTCCTACGAGCAGTACTTC | CASSYESSYEQYF
TRBD1 | TRBJ2-1 | - | TRBV24-1 | TGTGCCACCAGTGAGAACCGGGACAGGGGCAGGCCCTACAATGAGCAGTTCTTC | CATSENRDRGRPYNEQFF
- | TRBJ2-1 | - | TRBV4-3 | TGCGCCAGCAGCCAAGATATAGGCCAGGGAGGCTACAATGAGCAGTTCTTC | CASSQDIGQGGYNEQFF
TRBD2 | TRBJ2-7 | few | TRBV7-2 | TGTGCCAGCAGCTTATCCGCTAGCGGGGCCTACGAGCAGTACTTC | CASSLSASGAYEQYF
TRBD2 | TRBJ2-1 | - | TRBV3-1 | TGTGCCAGCAGCCATCCGTCTAGCGGATTAAATTACAATGAGCAGTTCTTC | CASSHPSSGLNYNEQFF
- | TRBJ2-1 | - | TRBV5-1 | TGCGCCAGCAGCTTGGCCGACGGCAATGAGCAGTTCTTC | CASSLADGNEQFF
TRBD2 | TRBJ2-1 | few | TRBV5-1 | TGCGCCAGCAGCTTGGCCAAAGCTAGCGGGTTCTACAATGAGCAGTTCTTC | CASSLAKASGFYNEQFF
- | TRBJ2-2 | few | TRBV18 | TGTGCCAGCTCGCAAGCCGGAGCAGGAAACACCGGGGAGCTGTTTTTT | CASSQAGAGNTGELFF
TRBD1 | TRBJ2-3 | few | TRBV4-2 | TGTGCCAGCAGCCAAGAGGGGACAGCCATCACCTACACAGATACGCAGTATTTT | CASSQEGTAITYTDTQYF
- | TRBJ1-2 | - | TRBV12-3/TRBV12-4 | TGTGCCAGCAGTCCGCGACAGGCCCCGGGGTATGGCTACACCTTC | CASSPRQAPGYGYTF
- | TRBJ1-2 | few | TRBV9 | TGTGCCAGCAGCGTAGACACAGAATATGGCTACACCTTC | CASSVDTEYGYTF
TRBD2 | TRBJ2-1 | few | TRBV4-3 | TGCGCCAGCAGCCAAGTTTCGCCTAGCGGGAGGGCCATCAATGAGCAGTTCTTC | CASSQVSPSGRAINEQFF
- | TRBJ2-7 | - | TRBV5-1 | TGCGCCAGCAGCTTGGAGCACTACGAGCAGTACTTC | CASSLEHYEQYF
TRBD2 | TRBJ2-1 | - | TRBV3-1 | TGTGCCAGCAGCCAAGTAGCGGGGTCCCCTGGGGCCTACAATGAGCAGTTCTTC | CASSQVAGSPGAYNEQFF
TRBD2 | TRBJ2-2 | - | TRBV19 | TGTGCCAGTAGTCTGAGGCTAGCGGGGACCGCGAACACCGGGGAGCTGTTTTTT | CASSLRLAGTANTGELFF
- | TRBJ1-1 | few | TRBV6-5 | TGTGCCAGCAGACTAATAGGGACCACTGAAGCTTTCTTT | CASRLIGTTEAFF
- | TRBJ2-3 | few | TRBV20-1 | TGCAGTGCTAGAGATAAAACGGGATCGAATACGCAGTATTTT | CSARDKTGSNTQYF
- | TRBJ2-5 | few | TRBV14 | TGTGCCAGCTCCCAAAACGGGCAGACCCAGTACTTC | CASSQNGQTQYF
TRBD2 | TRBJ2-1 | many | TRBV15 | TGTGCCACCATCGACCCTAGCGGGGGGGCGGTCTACAATGAGCAGTTCTTC | CATIDPSGGAVYNEQFF
- | TRBJ1-2 | - | TRBV29-1 | TGCAGCCCCGGGGATACAGGGCCTAACTATGGCTACACCTTC | CSPGDTGPNYGYTF
- | TRBJ2-3 | - | TRBV5-4 | TGTGCCAGCAGCTTGCCGGCAGCGAAATTGGGGACGCAGTATTTT | CASSLPAAKLGTQYF
- | TRBJ2-7 | - | TRBV7-9 | TGTGCCAGCAGCTTAGGAAAGTCTAGGGGCCGACCCTACGAGCAGTACTTC | CASSLGKSRGRPYEQYF
- | TRBJ2-7 | few | TRBV20-1 | TGCAGTGCTAGATCCTATAACTACTACGAGCAGTACTTC | CSARSYNYYEQYF
TRBD2 | TRBJ2-1 | - | TRBV19 | TGTGCCAGTAGTACCACTAGCGGGGACGGGTATGAGCAGTTCTTC | CASSTTSGDGYEQFF
TRBD2 | TRBJ2-3 | - | TRBV3-1 | TGTGCCAGCAGCCAATCTGTGGGTAGCGGGAGCTGGACAGATACGCAGTATTTT | CASSQSVGSGSWTDTQYF
- | TRBJ2-1 | - | TRBV5-1 | TGCGCCAGCAGGCCGGACCACAATGAGCAGTTCTTC | CASRPDHNEQFF
- | TRBJ2-1 | few | TRBV12-3/TRBV12-4 | TGTGCCAGCCGTCGGGGAGCGGTCGACAATGAGCAGTTCTTC | CASRRGAVDNEQFF
- | TRBJ1-4 | few | TRBV4-3 | TGCGCCAGCAGCGCGGGGCCACGGGAAAAACTGTTTTTT | CASSAGPREKLFF
TRBD2 | TRBJ2-3 | - | TRBV20-1 | TGCAGTGCTCCCCGACTAGCGGAGAGCACAGATACGCAGTATTTT | CSAPRLAESTDTQYF
- | TRBJ1-4 | - | TRBV29-1 | TGCAGCGTCGAAAGGATGGGTCGCGGGAATGAAAAACTGTTTTTT | CSVERMGRGNEKLFF
TRBD2 | TRBJ2-5 | - | TRBV7-9 | TGTGCCAGCAGCTTTACTAGCGGCAAATCTGGCGAGACCCAGTACTTC | CASSFTSGKSGETQYF
- | TRBJ2-3 | few | TRBV7-6 | TGTGCCAGCAGCTTAGAGGGCCGCACAGATCCGCAGTATTTT | CASSLEGRTDPQYF
- | TRBJ2-7 | - | TRBV7-9 | TGTGCCAGCAGCCCTGGACCCTTCTGGGAGCAGTACTTC | CASSPGPFWEQYF
- | TRBJ2-1 | many | TRBV13 | TGTGCCAGCATTGGACTGCGCAATGAGCAGTTCTTC | CASIGLRNEQFF
TRBD2 | TRBJ2-2 | - | TRBV6-2/TRBV6-3 | TGTGCCAGCAGTTACGACGGGAGGGCCGTATGGGCCGGGGAGCTGTTTTTT | CASSYDGRAVWAGELFF
- | TRBJ2-7 | few | TRBV27 | TGTGCCAGCAGTTTGAAGGAGTCCTACGAGCAGTACTTC | CASSLKESYEQYF
TRBD1 | TRBJ1-6 | - | TRBV20-1 | TGCAGTGTAGGACAGGGCAACTCACCCCTCCACTTT | CSVGQGNSPLHF
- | TRBJ2-7 | few | TRBV11-2 | TGTGCCAGCAGCTCGGCAGGGTACGGCTCCGAGCAGTACTTC | CASSSAGYGSEQYF
- | TRBJ2-5 | many | TRBV3-1 | TGTGCCAGCAGCACACCCCGGGCGTCGGCAGAGACCCAGTACTTC | CASSTPRASAETQYF
- | TRBJ1-5 | few | TRBV12-3/TRBV12-4 | TGTGCCAGCAGTTTAGGGCTTTGGGGAAACAGCTCCAATCAGCCCCAGCATTTT | CASSLGLWGNSSNQPQHF
- | TRBJ1-1 | - | TRBV7-7 | TGTGCCAGCAGTCAGGGCTATAACCCTGAAGCTTTCTTT | CASSQGYNPEAFF
- | TRBJ1-1 | few | TRBV29-1 | TGCAGCGTTGAAAGGCCCCCCCCGGGGCAGGGTGAAGCTTTCTTT | CSVERPPPGQGEAFF
TRBD2 | TRBJ2-7 | many | TRBV5-1 | TGCGCCAGCAGCCTAGGACTAGCGGGAGACGAGCAGTACTTC | CASSLGLAGDEQYF
- | TRBJ2-3 | - | TRBV7-9 | TGTGCCAGCAATTTGGGGGGGGCTACAGATACGCAGTATTTT | CASNLGGATDTQYF